The rows below give T cell receptor beta chains drawn from one sample of a study of T cell responses to AZD1222 COVID-19 vaccine. Profiling relied on immunoSEQ multiplex PCR, and the TCRdb table lists in-frame clones only, not all of them. Among about 88,000 clones listed, approximately 90% were seen once. Sample: peripheral blood, taken 28 days after the second AZD1222 dose. These receptor sequences come from an adult who received the AZD1222 COVID-19 vaccine. Both conserved end residues are part of each CDR3. Each record gives: CDR3 DNA, CDR3 protein, clone size, V gene, J gene, D gene. A D gene is named only where the DNA matches it firmly. Clone size, where shown, is once, few, many, or a class for clones that have expanded.

DNA: TGTGCCAGCAGCGTAGGAAGCGGGGCTAACGAGCAGTACTTC
CDR3: CASSVGSGANEQYF
size: once
V: TRBV9
J: TRBJ2-7
D: TRBD2

DNA: TGTGCCAGCAGATCCATACAGGGGAAGAATCAGCCCCAGCATTTT
CDR3: CASRSIQGKNQPQHF
size: few
V: TRBV2
J: TRBJ1-5
D: TRBD1

DNA: TGCAGTGCCCCGGGTGGCTACACCTTC
CDR3: CSAPGGYTF
size: -
V: TRBV20-1
J: TRBJ1-2
D: -

DNA: TGTGCCAGCTCACCAAAGGACTTGGTTGACGGCACCGGGGAGCTGTTTTTT
CDR3: CASSPKDLVDGTGELFF
size: -
V: TRBV18
J: TRBJ2-2
D: -

DNA: TGTGCCAGCAGTTTGGGGGGGGCCGGTGGAAACACCATATATTTT
CDR3: CASSLGGAGGNTIYF
size: -
V: TRBV28
J: TRBJ1-3
D: -

DNA: TGTGCCAGCAGAAAAACGACAGATAACTATGGCTACACCTTC
CDR3: CASRKTTDNYGYTF
size: -
V: TRBV6-5
J: TRBJ1-2
D: -

DNA: TGTGCCAGCAACGCCGGACAGCTTCATCAGCCCCAGCATTTT
CDR3: CASNAGQLHQPQHF
size: -
V: TRBV6-1
J: TRBJ1-5
D: -

DNA: TGTGCCAGCAGCAAACGCGCAGCGGGGCTCGACACTGAAGCTTTCTTT
CDR3: CASSKRAAGLDTEAFF
size: -
V: TRBV21-1
J: TRBJ1-1
D: -

DNA: TGTGCCAGCAGTTATTCGTCTCCGGGACACCAGCATTTT
CDR3: CASSYSSPGHQHF
size: -
V: TRBV6-5
J: TRBJ1-5
D: -

DNA: TGTGCCAGCAGTTACGAGGCAGGGTTCCCCCTTAGCAATCAGCCCCAGCATTTT
CDR3: CASSYEAGFPLSNQPQHF
size: -
V: TRBV6-2/TRBV6-3
J: TRBJ1-5
D: -

DNA: TGTGCCAGCAGCCAAGGGCTGGGCCATCAGCCCCAGCATTTT
CDR3: CASSQGLGHQPQHF
size: -
V: TRBV3-1/TRBV3-2
J: TRBJ1-5
D: -

DNA: TGTGCCTCCAACCTGGACAGGAACACTGAAGCTTTCTTT
CDR3: CASNLDRNTEAFF
size: -
V: TRBV7-2
J: TRBJ1-1
D: -

DNA: TGTGCCAGCAGCCCCGACAGGGGGAGTACACCCCTCCACTTT
CDR3: CASSPDRGSTPLHF
size: -
V: TRBV3-1/TRBV3-2
J: TRBJ1-6
D: TRBD1

DNA: TGTGCCAGCAGCCCTCTCACGGGACCTGGAAACACCATATATTTT
CDR3: CASSPLTGPGNTIYF
size: -
V: TRBV7-3
J: TRBJ1-3
D: -

DNA: TGTGCCAGCAGCTTAGATGGGGTCACCGGGGAGCTGTTTTTT
CDR3: CASSLDGVTGELFF
size: -
V: TRBV7-3
J: TRBJ2-2
D: -

DNA: TGTGCCAGCAGTGGGGACAGGGGCTGGAGTCAGCCCCAGCATTTT
CDR3: CASSGDRGWSQPQHF
size: few
V: TRBV2
J: TRBJ1-5
D: TRBD1

DNA: TGTGCCAGCAGTTCATCTTGGATCGGGGACACTGAAGCTTTCTTT
CDR3: CASSSSWIGDTEAFF
size: -
V: TRBV6-5
J: TRBJ1-1
D: -

DNA: TGTGCCAGCAGCCTACGGACAGGGGGCACCGGGGAGCTGTTTTTT
CDR3: CASSLRTGGTGELFF
size: -
V: TRBV7-9
J: TRBJ2-2
D: TRBD1

DNA: TGTGCCAGCAGCTTGGTAAGGGGCTTTACTGAAGCTTTCTTT
CDR3: CASSLVRGFTEAFF
size: -
V: TRBV5-8
J: TRBJ1-1
D: -

DNA: TGTGCCAGCAAGAGCCAGGGAAACACCATATATTTT
CDR3: CASKSQGNTIYF
size: -
V: TRBV6-5
J: TRBJ1-3
D: -

DNA: TGTGCCAGCAGCCCAGAGGGGGCTCTAGGGTTGAATCAGCCCCAGCATTTT
CDR3: CASSPEGALGLNQPQHF
size: -
V: TRBV7-8
J: TRBJ1-5
D: TRBD1

DNA: TGTGCCAGCAGAATCGAGGGTTTCTTCTACGAGCAGTACTTC
CDR3: CASRIEGFFYEQYF
size: -
V: TRBV28
J: TRBJ2-7
D: -

DNA: TGTGCCCTTCGGACAGGGGCCGGAACCGGGGAGCTGTTTTTT
CDR3: CALRTGAGTGELFF
size: -
V: TRBV2
J: TRBJ2-2
D: TRBD1

DNA: TGTGCCAGCAGTCAAAGGCGGGACAGGGGGGAAAAACTGTTTTTT
CDR3: CASSQRRDRGEKLFF
size: -
V: TRBV2
J: TRBJ1-4
D: TRBD1

DNA: TGTGCCAGCTCCTCCGGGGGGGGGAACACCGGGGAGCTGTTTTTT
CDR3: CASSSGGGNTGELFF
size: -
V: TRBV9
J: TRBJ2-2
D: TRBD2

DNA: TGTGCCAGCAGCGTAGCGGGCAGGGGGCACGACGAGCAGTACTTC
CDR3: CASSVAGRGHDEQYF
size: -
V: TRBV9
J: TRBJ2-7
D: TRBD1

DNA: TGTGCCAGCTCGACGGAGGAGGTGGAAGCTTTCTTT
CDR3: CASSTEEVEAFF
size: -
V: TRBV28
J: TRBJ1-1
D: -

DNA: TGTGCCAGCAGCTTACTCCAGGGAGGGAACACCATATATTTT
CDR3: CASSLLQGGNTIYF
size: -
V: TRBV13
J: TRBJ1-3
D: -

DNA: TGTGCCAGCAGTTTGATGGGGGTGAACTATGGCTACACCTTC
CDR3: CASSLMGVNYGYTF
size: -
V: TRBV3-1/TRBV3-2
J: TRBJ1-2
D: -

DNA: TGTGCCAGCTCCTCGGCAGGCAATAGCAATCAGCCCCAGCATTTT
CDR3: CASSSAGNSNQPQHF
size: -
V: TRBV25-1
J: TRBJ1-5
D: -

DNA: TGTGCCAGCAGCTCTACCGTGGGGGGGCAGCCCCAGCATTTT
CDR3: CASSSTVGGQPQHF
size: once
V: TRBV11-2
J: TRBJ1-5
D: -

DNA: TGTGCCTGGAGTTTGGGGAATAGCGGGGGGCAGCAGTTCTTC
CDR3: CAWSLGNSGGQQFF
size: -
V: TRBV30
J: TRBJ2-1
D: TRBD2

DNA: TGTGCCAGCAGCCGGCAGGGGGCAGGCACTGAAGCTTTCTTT
CDR3: CASSRQGAGTEAFF
size: -
V: TRBV3-1/TRBV3-2
J: TRBJ1-1
D: TRBD1

DNA: TGTGCCAGTAATGAGGTAGGGGGGAGACCCTACGAGCAGTACTTC
CDR3: CASNEVGGRPYEQYF
size: -
V: TRBV19
J: TRBJ2-7
D: -

DNA: TGTGCCAGCAGTTTAGCGGGGGACGGCTACACCTTC
CDR3: CASSLAGDGYTF
size: -
V: TRBV27
J: TRBJ1-2
D: -

DNA: TGTGCCAGCAGCCCGCAGGGGGGGGGAGTAGATACGCAGTATTTT
CDR3: CASSPQGGGVDTQYF
size: -
V: TRBV9
J: TRBJ2-3
D: -

DNA: TGTGCCAGTAGTATTCGGGGAGGTTCCAGGGATCCATCGGGGACTGAAGCTTTCTTT
CDR3: CASSIRGGSRDPSGTEAFF
size: -
V: TRBV19
J: TRBJ1-1
D: -

DNA: TGTGCCAGCAGCCCCTCCCGGGTCGGGCCCGGGGAGCTGTTTTTT
CDR3: CASSPSRVGPGELFF
size: -
V: TRBV5-4
J: TRBJ2-2
D: -

DNA: TGTGCCAGCAGATCGGACAGTTCGATCCAGCCCCAGCATTTT
CDR3: CASRSDSSIQPQHF
size: -
V: TRBV2
J: TRBJ1-5
D: -

DNA: TGTGCCAGCAGCTCATCCTCGGACAGGGTCGAGACCCAGTACTTC
CDR3: CASSSSSDRVETQYF
size: -
V: TRBV5-4
J: TRBJ2-5
D: TRBD1

DNA: TGTGCCAGTAGTATTTGGGGGACAGTCGGAGGTGAAGCTTTCTTT
CDR3: CASSIWGTVGGEAFF
size: -
V: TRBV19
J: TRBJ1-1
D: TRBD1

DNA: TGTGCCAGCAGCCAAGAGTCTCGGGGGGGGCGAAACGAGCAGTACTTC
CDR3: CASSQESRGGRNEQYF
size: -
V: TRBV3-1/TRBV3-2
J: TRBJ2-7
D: TRBD2

DNA: TGCGCCAGTGGTACTAGCGGGGGAACGGAGACCCAGTACTTC
CDR3: CASGTSGGTETQYF
size: few
V: TRBV5-1
J: TRBJ2-5
D: TRBD2

DNA: TGTGCCAGCAGGGAGGGCTTCTCCTCTGGGGCCAACGTCCTGACTTTC
CDR3: CASREGFSSGANVLTF
size: -
V: TRBV2
J: TRBJ2-6
D: -

DNA: TGTGCCAGCAGCCACTTGAACACTGAAGCTTTCTTT
CDR3: CASSHLNTEAFF
size: -
V: TRBV7-2
J: TRBJ1-1
D: -

DNA: TGTGCCATCGCGGGGGGGCAAGGATTCAATGAGCAGTTCTTC
CDR3: CAIAGGQGFNEQFF
size: -
V: TRBV28
J: TRBJ2-1
D: TRBD2

DNA: TGTGCCAGCTCACCCGACAGGAATCAGCCCCAGCATTTT
CDR3: CASSPDRNQPQHF
size: -
V: TRBV18
J: TRBJ1-5
D: -

DNA: TGTGCCAGCAGCCCCATAGAGAACACTGAAGCTTTCTTT
CDR3: CASSPIENTEAFF
size: once
V: TRBV5-6
J: TRBJ1-1
D: -

DNA: TGTGCCTGGAGTGTAAAGGTGGGAGGTGGAAACACCATATATTTT
CDR3: CAWSVKVGGGNTIYF
size: -
V: TRBV30
J: TRBJ1-3
D: -

DNA: TGTGCCAGCAGCTTAGGACTCTCTCGTACGCAGTATTTT
CDR3: CASSLGLSRTQYF
size: -
V: TRBV11-2
J: TRBJ2-3
D: -

DNA: TGTGCCAGCAGATCCCGGGACAGCCCCTACAATGAGCAGTTCTTC
CDR3: CASRSRDSPYNEQFF
size: -
V: TRBV28
J: TRBJ2-1
D: TRBD1

DNA: TGTGCCAGCAGCACAGGACAAGGCGAACACTATGGCTACACCTTC
CDR3: CASSTGQGEHYGYTF
size: -
V: TRBV7-9
J: TRBJ1-2
D: -

DNA: TGTGCCAGCGTACCTTCCGGGACAGGGGTTGTGGGTGAGCAGTTCTTC
CDR3: CASVPSGTGVVGEQFF
size: -
V: TRBV3-1/TRBV3-2
J: TRBJ2-1
D: TRBD1

DNA: TGTGCCAGCAGCGTCTCGGGACAGGGTAGGGGTGAAAAACTGTTTTTT
CDR3: CASSVSGQGRGEKLFF
size: -
V: TRBV9
J: TRBJ1-4
D: TRBD1